This TCR beta chain emerged from a study of blood T cells in healthy people across ages. For the study at large: Template switching captured about one barcoded beta molecule per two T cells.

Looked up from germline, CDR1 is SGHAT and CDR2 is FQNNGV. Trimming left V 5 bases short and J 2 bases short, with 15 bases between. This CDR3 comprises 15 residues. Whole-study findings and limits: Age advanced and TCR beta diversity per million T cells fell, roughly linearly. Naive and antigen-experienced cells were not separated, limiting conclusive comparison.

Isolation recovered at least 6.5 million PBMCs from every sample. Of note for this clonotype: Its matching antigen is unknown.

Alongside a J-beta primer mix, a sample-barcoded 5' primer served in a second PCR lasting about 7 to 12 cycles. TCRdb analysed the 5' RACE reads with MiXCR anew, one entry per CDR3 protein. The data hold about 1 million distinct CDR3 sequences, with more than 35% observed a single time. The receptor was derived from a woman aged 55 to 70 in good health. What was sequenced was blood. This chain uses TRBV11-2 with TRBJ2-5, with D possibly matching TRBD1 (6 bases). The CDR3: CASSGHVRGQETQYF. In nucleotides, the CDR3 is TGTGCCAGCAGCGGACATGTCAGGGGACAAGAGACCCAGTACTTC.